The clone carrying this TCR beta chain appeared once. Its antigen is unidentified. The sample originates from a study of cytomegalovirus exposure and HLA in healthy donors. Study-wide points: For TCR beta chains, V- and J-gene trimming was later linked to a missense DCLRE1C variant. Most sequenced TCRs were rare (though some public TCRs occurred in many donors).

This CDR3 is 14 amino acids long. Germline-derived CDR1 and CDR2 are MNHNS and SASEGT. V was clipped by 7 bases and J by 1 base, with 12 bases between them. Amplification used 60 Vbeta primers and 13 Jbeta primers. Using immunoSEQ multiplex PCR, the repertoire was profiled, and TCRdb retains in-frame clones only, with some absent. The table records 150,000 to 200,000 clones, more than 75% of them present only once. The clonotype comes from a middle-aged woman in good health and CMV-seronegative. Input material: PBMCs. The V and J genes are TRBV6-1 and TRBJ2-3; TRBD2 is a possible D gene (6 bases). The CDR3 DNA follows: TGTGCCAGCATTTGGTCGGGGGGCACAGATACGCAGTATTTT. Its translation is CASIWSGGTDTQYF.